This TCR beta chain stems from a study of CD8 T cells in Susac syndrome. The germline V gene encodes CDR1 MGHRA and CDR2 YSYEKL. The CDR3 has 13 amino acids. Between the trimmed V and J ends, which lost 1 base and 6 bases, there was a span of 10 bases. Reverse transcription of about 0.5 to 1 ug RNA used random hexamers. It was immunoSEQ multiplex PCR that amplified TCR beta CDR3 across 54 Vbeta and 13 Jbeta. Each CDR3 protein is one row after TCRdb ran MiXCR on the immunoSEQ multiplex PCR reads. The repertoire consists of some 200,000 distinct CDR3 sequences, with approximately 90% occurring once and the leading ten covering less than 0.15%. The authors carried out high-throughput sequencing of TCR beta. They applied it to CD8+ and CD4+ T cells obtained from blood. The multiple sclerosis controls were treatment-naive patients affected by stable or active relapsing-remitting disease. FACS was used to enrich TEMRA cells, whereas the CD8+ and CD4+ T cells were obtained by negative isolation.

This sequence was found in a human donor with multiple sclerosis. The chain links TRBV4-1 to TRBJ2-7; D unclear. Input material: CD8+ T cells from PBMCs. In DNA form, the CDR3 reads TGCGCCAGCAGCCAAGCCGGAAATCCCGAGCAGTACTTC. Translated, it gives CASSQAGNPEQYF.